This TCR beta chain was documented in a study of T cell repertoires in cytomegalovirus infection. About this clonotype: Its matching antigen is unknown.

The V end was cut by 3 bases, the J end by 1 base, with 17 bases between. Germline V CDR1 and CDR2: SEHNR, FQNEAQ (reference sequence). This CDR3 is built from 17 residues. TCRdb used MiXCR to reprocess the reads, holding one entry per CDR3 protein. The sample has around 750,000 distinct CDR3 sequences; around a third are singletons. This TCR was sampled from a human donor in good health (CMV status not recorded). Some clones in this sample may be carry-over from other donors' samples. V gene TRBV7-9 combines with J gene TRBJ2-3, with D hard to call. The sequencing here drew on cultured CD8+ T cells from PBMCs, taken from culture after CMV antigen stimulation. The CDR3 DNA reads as TGTGCCAGCAGCTTTTCTGCCGTAGGCAGACGCACAGATACGCAGTATTTT. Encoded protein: CASSFSAVGRRTDTQYF.